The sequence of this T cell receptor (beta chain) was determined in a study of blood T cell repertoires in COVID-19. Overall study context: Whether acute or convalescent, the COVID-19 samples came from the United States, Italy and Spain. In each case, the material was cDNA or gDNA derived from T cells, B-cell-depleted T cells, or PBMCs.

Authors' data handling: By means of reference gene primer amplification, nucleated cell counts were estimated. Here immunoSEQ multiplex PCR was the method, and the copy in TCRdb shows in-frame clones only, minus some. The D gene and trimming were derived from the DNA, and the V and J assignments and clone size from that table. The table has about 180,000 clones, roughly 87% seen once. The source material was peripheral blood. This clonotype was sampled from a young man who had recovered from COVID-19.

The CDR3 DNA sequence: TGTGCCATCAAGACCCAAGCAACAGGAGACGGCACTGAAGCTTTCTTT. Translation: CAIKTQATGDGTEAFF. The gene calls are TRBV10-3 and TRBJ1-1, with D perhaps matching TRBD1 (5 bases). The CDR3 has 16 residues. Germline V gives CDR1 ENHRY, CDR2 SYGVKD. V lost 7 bases to trimming and J lost 4 bases, with 22 bases between them.